The following is a T cell receptor beta chain sequence with its context. The data were taken from a study of cytomegalovirus exposure and HLA in healthy donors. Unmatched junction bases numbered 6, after V lost 5 bases and J lost 5 bases. This CDR3 spans 15 amino acids. Germline V CDR1 and CDR2: SEHNR, FQNEAQ (reference sequence). Primers: 60 Vbeta forward and 13 Jbeta reverse. Sequencing was performed with immunoSEQ multiplex PCR; in TCRdb, only in-frame clones are kept and a portion is missing. The sample includes 120,000 or so clones, about 10% of them seen just once. The source of this sequence is a young woman in good health and CMV-seropositive. The V call is TRBV7-9, the J call TRBJ2-1; 10 bases line up with TRBD2. The sample consisted of PBMCs. The CDR3 bases are TGTGCCAGCAGCCCAACTAGCGGGAAGAACAATGAGCAGTTCTTC. It codes for CASSPTSGKNNEQFF.